A selection of T cell receptor beta chains follows, all from one sample in a study of T cells in Graves' hyperthyroidism and ophthalmopathy. TCRdb re-called the multiplex PCR reads with MiXCR, one entry per CDR3 protein. This table holds roughly 700,000 distinct CDR3 sequences, 35% found once. Sequenced input: blood. These receptors came from a woman between 40 and 50 years old with Graves' hyperthyroidism. Each CDR3 is given without its conserved first and last residue.

TRBV10-1,ASSDGLYYGYT
TRBV15,ATSRDLSYEQY
TRBV10-3,AISDVNTGELF
TRBV20-1,SAGRGAYEQY
TRBV7-2,ASSLVMGGHYEQY
TRBV14,ASSQRGAGSGANVLT
TRBV7-3,ASRALAGADTQY
TRBV7-9,ASSLRGRGRDGEQY
TRBV10-3,AISEASGTNTGELF
TRBV12-3/TRBV12-4,ASSPSDRDYGYT
TRBV7-2,ASSSFGTSGGPKETQY
TRBV19,ASSIDLSRDEQY
TRBV5-1,ASSLFGGGAYEQY
TRBV5-1,ASSRLAGGRTGELF
TRBV29-1,SVGPSGSVETQY
TRBV19,ASSPLTGASPNYGYT
TRBV9,ASSVASGGAVETQY
TRBV4-3,ASSQESGIHGYT
TRBV10-3,AISRSGGLQVTQC
TRBV6-2/TRBV6-3,ASSRSGGAGEQY
TRBV6-2/TRBV6-3,ASTYTGPNQPQH
TRBV7-9,ASSLVGVSQQ
TRBV2,ASRPPEALRETQY
TRBV9,ASSTEDTYEQY
TRBV7-9,ASEWSTDTQY
TRBV12-3/TRBV12-4,ASSPGNRGHRGETQY
TRBV4-3,ASSEDSYPGNTIY
TRBV29-1,SVPRAGGYEQY
TRBV11-2,ASSLGLRAPQETQY
TRBV12-3/TRBV12-4,ASSLTSRDGELF
TRBV12-3/TRBV12-4,ASSLYNTEAF
TRBV7-9,ASKGARENSYT
TRBV5-4,ASSPFINTEAF
TRBV2,ASSLPYGQGAEAF
TRBV25-1,ASSSLTVGGNTIY
TRBV20-1,SARDPRGGSQETQY
TRBV24-1,AAQGAAPNTGELF
TRBV5-5,ASSPRTGERYEQY
TRBV6-5,ASKKDRDLMNTEAF
TRBV6-5,ASTDVATNVLT
TRBV7-3,ASSRSGVSTDTQY
TRBV6-1,ASSPPVQGRANTEAF
TRBV7-2,ASSLTSTVTEAF
TRBV7-9,ASSSTVSTDTQY
TRBV4-1,ASSQDGTGEQPQH